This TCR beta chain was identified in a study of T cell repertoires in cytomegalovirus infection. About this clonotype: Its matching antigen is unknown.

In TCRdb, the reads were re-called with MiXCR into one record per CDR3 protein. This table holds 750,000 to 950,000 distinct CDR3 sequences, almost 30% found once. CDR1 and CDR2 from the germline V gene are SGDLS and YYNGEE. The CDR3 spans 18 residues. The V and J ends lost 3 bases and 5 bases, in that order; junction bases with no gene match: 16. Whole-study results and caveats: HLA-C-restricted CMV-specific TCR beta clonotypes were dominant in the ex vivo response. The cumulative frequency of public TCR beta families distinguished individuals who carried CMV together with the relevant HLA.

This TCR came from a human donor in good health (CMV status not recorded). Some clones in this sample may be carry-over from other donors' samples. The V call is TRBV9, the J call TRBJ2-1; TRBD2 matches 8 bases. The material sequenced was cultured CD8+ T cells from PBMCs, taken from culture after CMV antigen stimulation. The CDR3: CASSAAGAGPLLNNEQFF. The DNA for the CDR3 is TGTGCCAGCAGCGCAGCGGGGGCCGGCCCTCTCTTAAACAATGAGCAGTTCTTC.